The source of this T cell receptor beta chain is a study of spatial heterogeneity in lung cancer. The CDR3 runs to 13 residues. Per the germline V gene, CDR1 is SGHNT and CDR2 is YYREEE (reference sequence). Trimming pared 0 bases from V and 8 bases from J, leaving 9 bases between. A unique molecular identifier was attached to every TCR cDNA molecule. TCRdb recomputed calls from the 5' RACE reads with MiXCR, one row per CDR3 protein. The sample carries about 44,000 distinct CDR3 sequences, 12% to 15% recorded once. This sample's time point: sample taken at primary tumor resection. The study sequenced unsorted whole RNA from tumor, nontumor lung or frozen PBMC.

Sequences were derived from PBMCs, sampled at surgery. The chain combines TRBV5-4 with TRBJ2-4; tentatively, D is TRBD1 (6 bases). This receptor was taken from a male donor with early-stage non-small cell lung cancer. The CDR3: CASSLVGGDIQYF. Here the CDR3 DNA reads TGTGCCAGCAGCTTGGTAGGGGGAGACATTCAGTACTTC.